This TCR beta chain was recorded in a study of shared clonotypes between healthy human individuals. Study outcomes and limitations: Tissue TCR repertoires likely differ from these blood-only repertoires.

Germline assignment: CDR1 SGHVS and CDR2 FQNEAQ. The V and J ends lost 1 base and 1 base respectively, with 9 bases between them. This CDR3 contains 15 residues. Measured with immunoSEQ multiplex PCR; TCRdb has only the in-frame clones, and not every one. The sample holds approximately 340,000 clones, about 70% seen once. This clone was observed a single time. What it recognizes is unknown. The chain links TRBV7-8 to TRBJ2-3; D not resolved. Sequenced input: memory CD4+ T cells sorted from blood. Subset denoted: CD45RA-negative fraction. The sequence derives from a man younger than 40 in good health. The CDR3 bases are TGTGCCAGCAGCTTAGAAGGGTGGGGCACAGATACGCAGTATTTT. This gives the protein CASSLEGWGTDTQYF.